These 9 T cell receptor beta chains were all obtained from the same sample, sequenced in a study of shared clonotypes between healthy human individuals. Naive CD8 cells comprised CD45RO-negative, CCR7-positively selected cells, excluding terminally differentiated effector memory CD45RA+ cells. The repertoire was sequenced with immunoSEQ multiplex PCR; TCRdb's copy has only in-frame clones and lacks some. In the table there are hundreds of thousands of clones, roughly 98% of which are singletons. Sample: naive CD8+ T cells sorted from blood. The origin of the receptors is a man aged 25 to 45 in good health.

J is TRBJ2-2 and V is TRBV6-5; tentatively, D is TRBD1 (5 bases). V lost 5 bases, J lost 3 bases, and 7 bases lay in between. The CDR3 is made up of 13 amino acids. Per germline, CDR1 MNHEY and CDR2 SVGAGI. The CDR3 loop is CASSAQDTGELFF. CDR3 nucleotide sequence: TGTGCCAGCAGTGCACAGGACACCGGGGAGCTGTTTTTT.

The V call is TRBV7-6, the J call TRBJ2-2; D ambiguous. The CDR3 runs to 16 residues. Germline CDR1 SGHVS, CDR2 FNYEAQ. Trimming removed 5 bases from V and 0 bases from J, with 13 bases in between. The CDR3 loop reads CASSRWAGANTGELFF. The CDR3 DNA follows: TGTGCCAGCAGCCGCTGGGCAGGTGCGAACACCGGGGAGCTGTTTTTT.

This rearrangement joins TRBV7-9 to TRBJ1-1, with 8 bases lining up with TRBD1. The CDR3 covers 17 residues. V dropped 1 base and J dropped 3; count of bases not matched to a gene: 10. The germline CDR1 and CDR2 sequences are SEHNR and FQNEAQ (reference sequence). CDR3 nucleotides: TGTGCCAGCAGCTTAGATTCAGGGGGCGGTAAGGACACTGAAGCTTTCTTT. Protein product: CASSLDSGGGKDTEAFF.

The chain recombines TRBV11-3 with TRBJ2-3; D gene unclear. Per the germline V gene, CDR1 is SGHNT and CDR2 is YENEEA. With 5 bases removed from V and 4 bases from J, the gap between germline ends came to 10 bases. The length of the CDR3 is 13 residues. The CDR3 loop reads CASSTLGSDTQYF. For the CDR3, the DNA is TGTGCCAGCAGCACTCTGGGATCAGATACGCAGTATTTT.

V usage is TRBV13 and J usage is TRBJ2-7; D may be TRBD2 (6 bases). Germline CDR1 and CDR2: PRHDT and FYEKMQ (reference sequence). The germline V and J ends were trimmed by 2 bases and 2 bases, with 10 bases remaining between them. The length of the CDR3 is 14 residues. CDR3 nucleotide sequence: TGTGCCAGCAGCTTAAAGCGGGTCCCCTACGAGCAGTACTTC. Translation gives CASSLKRVPYEQYF.

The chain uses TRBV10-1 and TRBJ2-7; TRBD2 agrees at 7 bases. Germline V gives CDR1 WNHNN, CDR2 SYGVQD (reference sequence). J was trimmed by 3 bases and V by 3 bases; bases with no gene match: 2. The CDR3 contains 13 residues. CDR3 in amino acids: CASSDRTSYEQYF. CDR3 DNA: TGCGCCAGCAGTGATAGGACTAGCTACGAGCAGTACTTC.

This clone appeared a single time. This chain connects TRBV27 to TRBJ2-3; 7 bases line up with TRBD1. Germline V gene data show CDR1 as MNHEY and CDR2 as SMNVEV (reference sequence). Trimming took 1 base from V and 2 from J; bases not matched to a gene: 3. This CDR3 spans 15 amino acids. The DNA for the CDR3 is TGTGCCAGCAGTTTATACAGGGGTGACACAGATACGCAGTATTTT. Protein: CASSLYRGDTDTQYF.

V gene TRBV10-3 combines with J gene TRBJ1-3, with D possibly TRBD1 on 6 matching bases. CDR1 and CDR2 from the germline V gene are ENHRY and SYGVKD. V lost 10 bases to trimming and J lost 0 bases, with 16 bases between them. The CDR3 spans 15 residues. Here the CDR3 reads CATLNPGHSGNTIYF. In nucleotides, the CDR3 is TGTGCCACCTTGAATCCGGGACACTCTGGAAACACCATATATTTT.

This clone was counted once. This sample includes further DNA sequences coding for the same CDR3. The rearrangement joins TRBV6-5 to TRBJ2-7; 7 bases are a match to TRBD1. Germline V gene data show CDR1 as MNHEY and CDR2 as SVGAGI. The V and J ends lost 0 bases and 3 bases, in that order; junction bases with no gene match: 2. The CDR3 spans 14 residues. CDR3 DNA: TGTGCCAGCAGTTACTCGGGGGACAGCTACGAGCAGTACTTC. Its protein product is CASSYSGDSYEQYF.